The text below deals with one T cell receptor (beta chain). The data originate from a study of blood T cell repertoires in COVID-19. Germline-derived CDR1 and CDR2 are SNHLY and FYNNEI. The V segment lost 7 bases and the J segment 7 bases; nucleotides outside the gene matches: 12. This CDR3 region has 15 residues. The protocol was immunoSEQ multiplex PCR, while the TCRdb copy is restricted to in-frame clones and leaves out a portion. The sample includes under 85,000 clones, about 90% seen only once; the top ten take about 17%. The V and J genes are TRBV2 and TRBJ1-4, with 7 bases fitting TRBD1. The origin of this receptor is a man aged 40-50 years with COVID-19, enrolled during active disease. Sequencing input: peripheral blood. Written as DNA, the CDR3 is TGTGCCAGCAAGGGTAGGGCAGGGGGGTTTGAAAAACTGTTTTTT. Translated: CASKGRAGGFEKLFF.